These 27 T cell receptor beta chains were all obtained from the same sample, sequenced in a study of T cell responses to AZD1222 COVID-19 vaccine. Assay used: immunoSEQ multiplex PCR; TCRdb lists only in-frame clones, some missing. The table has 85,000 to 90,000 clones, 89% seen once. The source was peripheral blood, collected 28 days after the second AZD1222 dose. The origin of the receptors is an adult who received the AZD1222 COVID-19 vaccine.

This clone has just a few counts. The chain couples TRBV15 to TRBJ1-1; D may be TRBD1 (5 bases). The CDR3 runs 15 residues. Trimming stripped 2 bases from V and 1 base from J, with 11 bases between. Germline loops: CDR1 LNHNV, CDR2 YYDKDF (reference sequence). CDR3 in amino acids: CATSRPTGGNTEAFF. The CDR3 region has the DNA TGTGCCACCAGCAGACCGACGGGGGGGAACACTGAAGCTTTCTTT.

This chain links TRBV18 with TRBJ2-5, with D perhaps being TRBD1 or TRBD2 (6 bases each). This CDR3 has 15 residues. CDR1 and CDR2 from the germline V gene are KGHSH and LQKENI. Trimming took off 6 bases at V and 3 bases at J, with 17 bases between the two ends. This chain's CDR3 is CASSPKRGAEETQYF. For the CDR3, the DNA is TGTGCCAGCTCGCCGAAGAGGGGGGCAGAAGAGACCCAGTACTTC.

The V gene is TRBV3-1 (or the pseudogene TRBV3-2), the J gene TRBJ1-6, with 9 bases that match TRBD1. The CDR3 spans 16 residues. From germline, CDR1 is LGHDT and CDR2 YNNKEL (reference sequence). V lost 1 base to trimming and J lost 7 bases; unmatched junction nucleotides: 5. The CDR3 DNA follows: TGTGCCAGCAGCCAAGTCGCCGGGACAGGGAATTCACCCCTCCACTTT. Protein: CASSQVAGTGNSPLHF.

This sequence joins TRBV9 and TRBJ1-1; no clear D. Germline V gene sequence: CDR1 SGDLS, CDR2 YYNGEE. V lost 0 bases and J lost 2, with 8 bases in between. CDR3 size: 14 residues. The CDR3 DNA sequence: TGTGCCAGCAGCGTAGGGCAGCCCAACACTGAAGCTTTCTTT. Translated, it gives CASSVGQPNTEAFF.

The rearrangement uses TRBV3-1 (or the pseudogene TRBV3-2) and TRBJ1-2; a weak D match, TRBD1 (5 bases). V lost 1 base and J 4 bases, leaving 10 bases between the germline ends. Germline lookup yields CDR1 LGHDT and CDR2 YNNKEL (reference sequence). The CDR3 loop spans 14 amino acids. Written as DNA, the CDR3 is TGTGCCAGCAGCCAAGTCTCCGGGGGCTATGGCTACACCTTC. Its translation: CASSQVSGGYGYTF.

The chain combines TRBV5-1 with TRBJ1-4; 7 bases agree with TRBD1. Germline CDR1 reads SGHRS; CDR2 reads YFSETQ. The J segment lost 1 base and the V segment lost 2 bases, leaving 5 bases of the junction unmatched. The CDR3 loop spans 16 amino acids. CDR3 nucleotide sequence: TGCGCCAGCAGCTTAGCAGGGGGTGGAACTAATGAAAAACTGTTTTTT. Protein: CASSLAGGGTNEKLFF.

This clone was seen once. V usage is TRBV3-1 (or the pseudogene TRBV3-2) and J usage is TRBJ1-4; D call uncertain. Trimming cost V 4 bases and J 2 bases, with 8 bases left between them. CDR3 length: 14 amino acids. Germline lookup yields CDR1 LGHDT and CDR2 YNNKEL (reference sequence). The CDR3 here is CASSLQVTNEKLFF. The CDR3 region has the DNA TGTGCCAGCAGCCTGCAGGTGACTAATGAAAAACTGTTTTTT.

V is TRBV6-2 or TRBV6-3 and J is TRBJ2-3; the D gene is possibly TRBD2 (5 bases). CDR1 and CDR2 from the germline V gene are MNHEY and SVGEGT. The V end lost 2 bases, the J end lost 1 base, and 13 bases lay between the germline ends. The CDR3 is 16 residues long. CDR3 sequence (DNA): TGTGCCAGCAGTTACCCGACGAGGGTCCGCACAGATACGCAGTATTTT. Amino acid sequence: CASSYPTRVRTDTQYF.

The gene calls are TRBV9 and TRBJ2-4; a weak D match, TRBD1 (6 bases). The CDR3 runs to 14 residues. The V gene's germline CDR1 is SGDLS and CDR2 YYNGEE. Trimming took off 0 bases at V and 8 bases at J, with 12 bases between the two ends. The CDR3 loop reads CASSVGAGVDIQYF. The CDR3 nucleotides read TGTGCCAGCAGCGTAGGGGCAGGGGTGGACATTCAGTACTTC.

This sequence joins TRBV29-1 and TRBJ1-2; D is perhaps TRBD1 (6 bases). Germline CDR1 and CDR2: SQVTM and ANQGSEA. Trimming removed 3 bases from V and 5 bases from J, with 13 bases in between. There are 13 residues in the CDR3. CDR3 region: CSVDGRGGYGYTF. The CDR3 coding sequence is TGCAGCGTTGACGGCAGGGGCGGGTATGGCTACACCTTC.

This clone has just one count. Here the CDR3 reads CASSPQLAKNIQYF. The DNA of the CDR3 is TGTGCCAGCAGCCCCCAGCTAGCCAAAAACATTCAGTACTTC. The rearrangement links TRBV7-2 to TRBJ2-4; D remains ambiguous. This CDR3 comprises 14 residues. Germline CDR1 is SGHTA and CDR2 is FQGNSA. The ends were cut back, 5 bases at V and 0 bases at J, with 8 bases in the middle.

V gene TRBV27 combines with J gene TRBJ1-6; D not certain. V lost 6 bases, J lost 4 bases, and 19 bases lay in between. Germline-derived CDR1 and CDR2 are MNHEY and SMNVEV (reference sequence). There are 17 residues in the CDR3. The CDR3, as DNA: TGTGCCAGCAGCCCAAAACCGGGAGGCGATTATAATTCACCCCTCCACTTT. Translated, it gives CASSPKPGGDYNSPLHF.

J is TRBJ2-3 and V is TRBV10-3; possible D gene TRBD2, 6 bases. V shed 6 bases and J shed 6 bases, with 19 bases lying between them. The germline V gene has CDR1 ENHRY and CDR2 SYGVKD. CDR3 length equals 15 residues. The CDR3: CAIRGELARRDTQYF. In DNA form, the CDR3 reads TGTGCCATCAGGGGGGAACTAGCTCGAAGGGATACGCAGTATTTT.

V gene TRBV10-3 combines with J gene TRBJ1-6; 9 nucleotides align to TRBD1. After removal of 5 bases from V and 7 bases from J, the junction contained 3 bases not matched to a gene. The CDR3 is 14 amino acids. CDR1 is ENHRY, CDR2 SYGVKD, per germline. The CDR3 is CAISTDRGNSPLHF. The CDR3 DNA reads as TGTGCCATCAGTACCGACAGGGGGAATTCACCCCTCCACTTT.

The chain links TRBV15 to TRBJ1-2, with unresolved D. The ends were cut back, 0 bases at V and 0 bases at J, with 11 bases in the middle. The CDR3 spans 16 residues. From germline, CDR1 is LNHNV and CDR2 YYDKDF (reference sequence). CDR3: CATSRDTELANYGYTF. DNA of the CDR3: TGTGCCACCAGCAGAGATACCGAGTTGGCTAACTATGGCTACACCTTC.

The CDR3 nucleotides read TGTGCCTGGCAAACCACGGGGCAGGGGATGAGGGCCCAGCATTTT. It translates to CAWQTTGQGMRAQHF. The chain recombines TRBV30 with TRBJ1-5; tentative D call: TRBD1 (6 bases). V shed 5 bases and J shed 11 bases, with 25 bases lying between them. Looked up from germline, CDR1 is GTSNPN and CDR2 is SVGIG (reference sequence). This CDR3 is built from 15 residues.

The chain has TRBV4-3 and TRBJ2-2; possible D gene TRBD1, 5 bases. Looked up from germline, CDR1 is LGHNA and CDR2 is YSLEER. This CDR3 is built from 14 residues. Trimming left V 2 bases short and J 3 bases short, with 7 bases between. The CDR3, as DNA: TGCGCCAGCAGCCAAAGACAGCACACCGGGGAGCTGTTTTTT. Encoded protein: CASSQRQHTGELFF.

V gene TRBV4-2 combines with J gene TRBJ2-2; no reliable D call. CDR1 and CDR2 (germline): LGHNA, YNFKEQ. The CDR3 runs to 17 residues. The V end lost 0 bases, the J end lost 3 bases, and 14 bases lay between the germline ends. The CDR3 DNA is TGTGCCAGCAGCCAAGATGATCCCGGGTTGGACACCGGGGAGCTGTTTTTT. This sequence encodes CASSQDDPGLDTGELFF.

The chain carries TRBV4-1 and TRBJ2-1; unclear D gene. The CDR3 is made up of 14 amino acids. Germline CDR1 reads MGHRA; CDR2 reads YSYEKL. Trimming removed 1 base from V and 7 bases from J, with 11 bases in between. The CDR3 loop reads CASSQAAAGNEQFF. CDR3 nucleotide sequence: TGCGCCAGCAGCCAAGCGGCTGCAGGTAATGAGCAGTTCTTC.

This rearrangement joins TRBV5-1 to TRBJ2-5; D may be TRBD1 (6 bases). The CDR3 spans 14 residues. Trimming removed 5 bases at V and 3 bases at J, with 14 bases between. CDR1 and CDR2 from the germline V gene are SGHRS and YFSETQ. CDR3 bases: TGCGCCAGCAGTTTCGGGACAAGTGAAGAGACCCAGTACTTC. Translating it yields CASSFGTSEETQYF.

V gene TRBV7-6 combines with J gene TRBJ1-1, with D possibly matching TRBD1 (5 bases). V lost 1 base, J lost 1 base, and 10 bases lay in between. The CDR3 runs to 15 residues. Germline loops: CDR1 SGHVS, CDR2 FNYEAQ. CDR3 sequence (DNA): TGTGCCAGCAGCTTAGGGTCGGGGCCGAACACTGAAGCTTTCTTT. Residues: CASSLGSGPNTEAFF.

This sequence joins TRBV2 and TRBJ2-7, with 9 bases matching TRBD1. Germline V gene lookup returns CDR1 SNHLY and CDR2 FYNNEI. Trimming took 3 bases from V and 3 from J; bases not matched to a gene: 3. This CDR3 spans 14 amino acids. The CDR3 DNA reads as TGTGCCAGCAGTGAGACAGGGGGGGACTACGAGCAGTACTTC. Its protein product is CASSETGGDYEQYF.

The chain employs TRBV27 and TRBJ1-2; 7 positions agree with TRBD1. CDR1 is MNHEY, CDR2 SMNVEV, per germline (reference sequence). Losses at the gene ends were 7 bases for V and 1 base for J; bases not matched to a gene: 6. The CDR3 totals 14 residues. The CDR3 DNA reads TGTGCCAGCAAAACAGGGGTATTTAACTATGGCTACACCTTC. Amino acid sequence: CASKTGVFNYGYTF.

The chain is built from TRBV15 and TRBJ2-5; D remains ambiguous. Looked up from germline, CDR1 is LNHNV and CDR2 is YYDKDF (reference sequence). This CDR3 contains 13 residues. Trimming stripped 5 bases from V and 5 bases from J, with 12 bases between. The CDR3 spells CATSPQSVETQYF. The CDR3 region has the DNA TGTGCCACCAGCCCCCAGTCTGTCGAGACCCAGTACTTC.

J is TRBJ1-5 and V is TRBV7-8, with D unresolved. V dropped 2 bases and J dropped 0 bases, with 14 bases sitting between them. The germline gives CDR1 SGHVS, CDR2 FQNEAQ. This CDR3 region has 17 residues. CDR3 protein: CASSLRVGEISNQPQHF. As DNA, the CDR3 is TGTGCCAGCAGCTTACGGGTCGGGGAGATTAGCAATCAGCCCCAGCATTTT.

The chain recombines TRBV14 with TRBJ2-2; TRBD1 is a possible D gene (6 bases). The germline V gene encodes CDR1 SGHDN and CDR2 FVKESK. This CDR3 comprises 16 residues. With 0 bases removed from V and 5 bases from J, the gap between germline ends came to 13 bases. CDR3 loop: CASSQDIGTLTGELFF. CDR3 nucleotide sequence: TGTGCCAGCAGCCAAGATATCGGGACACTTACCGGGGAGCTGTTTTTT.

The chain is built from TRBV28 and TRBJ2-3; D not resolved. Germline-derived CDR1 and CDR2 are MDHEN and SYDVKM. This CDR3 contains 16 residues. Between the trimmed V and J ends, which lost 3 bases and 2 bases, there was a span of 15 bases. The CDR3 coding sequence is TGTGCCAGCAGTTTCAACGTAGCACTATCCACAGATACGCAGTATTTT. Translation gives CASSFNVALSTDTQYF.